This is a list of T cell receptor beta chains from one sample in a study of blood T cell repertoires in COVID-19. Assay: immunoSEQ multiplex PCR; the TCRdb copy retains only in-frame clones and omits some. The table shows a few hundred thousand clones, with about 86% occurring only once. Sequenced: peripheral blood. These receptor sequences come from a man between 50 and 59 years old with active or convalescent COVID-19. CDR3s include the opening cysteine and the closing phenylalanine or tryptophan. The order of the fields is D gene, V gene, J gene, clone size, CDR3 DNA, CDR3 protein. D genes are given only for firm matches. Size is stated for part of the rows, as once, few or many counts, or as a class when the clone is expanded.

d_gene: .; v_gene: TRBV2; j_gene: TRBJ2-3; abundance: .; CDR3nt: TGTGCCGGCAAGCGCTGGGAGAGTGGAGATACGCAGTATTTT; CDR3aa: CAGKRWESGDTQYF
d_gene: TRBD1; v_gene: TRBV20-1; j_gene: TRBJ2-2; abundance: .; CDR3nt: TGCAGTGCTAGTCGGACAGGGTCTGACACCGGGGAGCTGTTTTTT; CDR3aa: CSASRTGSDTGELFF
d_gene: .; v_gene: TRBV15; j_gene: TRBJ2-7; abundance: few; CDR3nt: TGTGCCACCAGCAGAGGGACATCGTACGAGCAGTACTTC; CDR3aa: CATSRGTSYEQYF
d_gene: .; v_gene: TRBV19; j_gene: TRBJ2-5; abundance: .; CDR3nt: TGTGCCGTCGGCAGGGAGACCCAGTACTTC; CDR3aa: CAVGRETQYF
d_gene: TRBD2; v_gene: TRBV5-4; j_gene: TRBJ2-1; abundance: .; CDR3nt: TGTGCCAGCAGACTAGCGGGAGGCAATGAGCAGTTCTTC; CDR3aa: CASRLAGGNEQFF
d_gene: TRBD1; v_gene: TRBV19; j_gene: TRBJ1-5; abundance: few; CDR3nt: TGTGCCAGTAGTCCCGGGACAGGGAAATTTCAGCCCCAGCATTTT; CDR3aa: CASSPGTGKFQPQHF
d_gene: .; v_gene: TRBV12-3/TRBV12-4; j_gene: TRBJ2-1; abundance: .; CDR3nt: TGTGCCAGCAGCCGCGGGACCGGTGAGCAGTTCTTC; CDR3aa: CASSRGTGEQFF
d_gene: TRBD2; v_gene: TRBV15; j_gene: TRBJ2-5; abundance: .; CDR3nt: TGTGCCACCAGCAGTCAACTAGCGATCCGTTTGGGGGAGACCCAGTACTTC; CDR3aa: CATSSQLAIRLGETQYF
d_gene: TRBD1; v_gene: TRBV7-8; j_gene: TRBJ1-1; abundance: .; CDR3nt: TGTGCCAGCAGCTTTGGACAGGGGGGGAACACTGAAGCTTTCTTT; CDR3aa: CASSFGQGGNTEAFF
d_gene: TRBD2; v_gene: TRBV10-3; j_gene: TRBJ2-3; abundance: .; CDR3nt: TGTGCCATCAGAACTAGCGGGGGGGCTACAGATACGCAGTATTTT; CDR3aa: CAIRTSGGATDTQYF
d_gene: .; v_gene: TRBV30; j_gene: TRBJ1-1; abundance: .; CDR3nt: TGTGCCTGGAGTGGACAGCTTGAAGCTTTCTTT; CDR3aa: CAWSGQLEAFF
d_gene: .; v_gene: TRBV4-3; j_gene: TRBJ1-1; abundance: .; CDR3nt: TGCGCCAGCAGCCAAGATCGGGGGGGCCTGAACACTGAAGCTTTCTTT; CDR3aa: CASSQDRGGLNTEAFF
d_gene: .; v_gene: TRBV28; j_gene: TRBJ2-3; abundance: .; CDR3nt: TGTGCCATCGGGGAGTCGGGAAGCACAGATACGCAGTATTTT; CDR3aa: CAIGESGSTDTQYF
d_gene: .; v_gene: TRBV12-1; j_gene: TRBJ1-5; abundance: .; CDR3nt: TGTGCCAGCAGCTTGCCGGGGAGCAATCAGCCCCAGCATTTT; CDR3aa: CASSLPGSNQPQHF
d_gene: TRBD2; v_gene: TRBV7-2; j_gene: TRBJ2-5; abundance: .; CDR3nt: TGTGCCAGCAGCCTAATGCGAGCGGGGGGGCCGGAGACCCAGTACTTC; CDR3aa: CASSLMRAGGPETQYF
d_gene: .; v_gene: TRBV10-1; j_gene: TRBJ1-1; abundance: .; CDR3nt: TGCGCCAGCAGTGAGTCGGGCCTGAACACTGAAGCTTTCTTT; CDR3aa: CASSESGLNTEAFF
d_gene: .; v_gene: TRBV5-1; j_gene: TRBJ1-3; abundance: .; CDR3nt: TGCGCCAGCAGCTTGGCAGGGCGATCTGGAAACACCATATATTTT; CDR3aa: CASSLAGRSGNTIYF
d_gene: .; v_gene: TRBV28; j_gene: TRBJ2-7; abundance: .; CDR3nt: TGTGCCAGCCGGTCAGGGGTTCAGGAGCAGTACTTC; CDR3aa: CASRSGVQEQYF
d_gene: TRBD2; v_gene: TRBV10-3; j_gene: TRBJ2-3; abundance: .; CDR3nt: TGTGCCATCAGTGAGACGCGCGGGGGGGGGAATACGCAGTATTTT; CDR3aa: CAISETRGGGNTQYF
d_gene: TRBD1; v_gene: TRBV7-6; j_gene: TRBJ1-1; abundance: .; CDR3nt: TGTGCCAGCAGCCAGGGGGCTGAAGCTTTCTTT; CDR3aa: CASSQGAEAFF
d_gene: TRBD1; v_gene: TRBV2; j_gene: TRBJ1-2; abundance: .; CDR3nt: TGTGCCAGCGGATCCGGACAGGGGAACTATGGCTACACCTTC; CDR3aa: CASGSGQGNYGYTF
d_gene: .; v_gene: TRBV10-2; j_gene: TRBJ1-1; abundance: few; CDR3nt: TGCGCCAGCAGTGAGTCGGTCTGGGAGGACACTGAAGCTTTCTTT; CDR3aa: CASSESVWEDTEAFF
d_gene: TRBD2; v_gene: TRBV11-2; j_gene: TRBJ2-3; abundance: once; CDR3nt: TGTGCCAGCAGCTACCGGACTAGCGGATACACAGATACGCAGTATTTT; CDR3aa: CASSYRTSGYTDTQYF
d_gene: .; v_gene: TRBV24-1; j_gene: TRBJ1-2; abundance: once; CDR3nt: TGTGCCACCAGTGAAGGTCAGGGAAGTGGCTACACCTTC; CDR3aa: CATSEGQGSGYTF
d_gene: TRBD1; v_gene: TRBV7-6; j_gene: TRBJ2-5; abundance: once; CDR3nt: TGTGCCAGCAGCTTGTCCCGACAGGGGGCATGGGAGACCCAGTACTTC; CDR3aa: CASSLSRQGAWETQYF
d_gene: .; v_gene: TRBV7-3; j_gene: TRBJ2-7; abundance: few; CDR3nt: TGTGCCAGCAGCTCAACCGGGACATCCTACGAGCAGTACTTC; CDR3aa: CASSSTGTSYEQYF
d_gene: TRBD1; v_gene: TRBV19; j_gene: TRBJ1-1; abundance: .; CDR3nt: TGTGCCAGTATTACCCCAGGGGGTGAAGCTTTCTTT; CDR3aa: CASITPGGEAFF
d_gene: .; v_gene: TRBV10-1; j_gene: TRBJ2-3; abundance: .; CDR3nt: TGCGCCAGCAGTGATCCATCCACAGATACGCAGTATTTT; CDR3aa: CASSDPSTDTQYF
d_gene: TRBD1; v_gene: TRBV5-6; j_gene: TRBJ2-7; abundance: .; CDR3nt: TGTGCCAGCAGCTTGGCTGGGACAGGGGCCTACGAGCAGTACTTC; CDR3aa: CASSLAGTGAYEQYF
d_gene: .; v_gene: TRBV5-5; j_gene: TRBJ2-1; abundance: few; CDR3nt: TGTGCCAGCAGCCCTTCGACTGCTTTAGCCAATGAGCAGTTCTTC; CDR3aa: CASSPSTALANEQFF
d_gene: TRBD1; v_gene: TRBV27; j_gene: TRBJ2-1; abundance: .; CDR3nt: TGTGCCAGCAGTGCCCGACAGGGGCCCTACAATGAGCAGTTCTTC; CDR3aa: CASSARQGPYNEQFF
d_gene: .; v_gene: TRBV6-5; j_gene: TRBJ1-2; abundance: .; CDR3nt: TGTGCCAGCAAGGCGGATGCGTCAGCTAACTATGGCTACACCTTC; CDR3aa: CASKADASANYGYTF
d_gene: .; v_gene: TRBV10-3; j_gene: TRBJ2-5; abundance: .; CDR3nt: TGTGCCTCGGGGTACGGCGAACAAGAGACCCAGTACTTC; CDR3aa: CASGYGEQETQYF
d_gene: .; v_gene: TRBV3-1/TRBV3-2; j_gene: TRBJ1-3; abundance: .; CDR3nt: TGTGCCAGCAGCCAAGATACCCAGGGAAACACCATATATTTT; CDR3aa: CASSQDTQGNTIYF
d_gene: .; v_gene: TRBV6-5; j_gene: TRBJ1-4; abundance: .; CDR3nt: TGTGCCAGCAGCCAGGGGCGGAAGTATGAAAAACTGTTTTTT; CDR3aa: CASSQGRKYEKLFF
d_gene: .; v_gene: TRBV12-3/TRBV12-4; j_gene: TRBJ2-7; abundance: .; CDR3nt: TGTGCCAGCAGTTTGGGGGGAGCCTCCGAGCAGTACTTC; CDR3aa: CASSLGGASEQYF
d_gene: TRBD1; v_gene: TRBV2; j_gene: TRBJ2-5; abundance: .; CDR3nt: TGTGCCAGCATTGGGGACAGGGGGCTTTGGGAGACCCAGTACTTC; CDR3aa: CASIGDRGLWETQYF
d_gene: .; v_gene: TRBV5-6; j_gene: TRBJ1-2; abundance: .; CDR3nt: TGTGCCAGCCACGTCGGGGGGAACTATGGCTACACCTTC; CDR3aa: CASHVGGNYGYTF
d_gene: .; v_gene: TRBV4-3; j_gene: TRBJ2-1; abundance: .; CDR3nt: TGCGCCAGCAGCCAGGCCTCTTACAATGAGCAGTTCTTC; CDR3aa: CASSQASYNEQFF
d_gene: TRBD1; v_gene: TRBV19; j_gene: TRBJ2-2; abundance: .; CDR3nt: TGTGCCAGTAGGAACAGGGGGCCGAACACCGGGGAGCTGTTTTTT; CDR3aa: CASRNRGPNTGELFF
d_gene: .; v_gene: TRBV29-1; j_gene: TRBJ1-2; abundance: .; CDR3nt: TGCAGCGTTGCCGGTTACTATGGCTACACCTTC; CDR3aa: CSVAGYYGYTF
d_gene: TRBD2; v_gene: TRBV2; j_gene: TRBJ2-1; abundance: .; CDR3nt: TGTGCCAGCAGTGACCCGGGACTAGCGGAAAATGAGCAGTTCTTC; CDR3aa: CASSDPGLAENEQFF
d_gene: TRBD1; v_gene: TRBV18; j_gene: TRBJ1-5; abundance: once; CDR3nt: TGTGCCAGCTCATCCCAGACAGGGAGTTCAAGCAATCAGCCCCAGCATTTT; CDR3aa: CASSSQTGSSSNQPQHF